This TCR beta chain is drawn from a study of T cell clusters in autoimmune cytopenias. Germline CDR1 is MNHEY and CDR2 is SVGAGI. The CDR3 covers 14 residues. Whole-study results and caveats: The T cell clusters were defined only in silico, without experimental functional validation.

Each sample's input was 250 to 300 ng genomic DNA, 30,000 to 45,000 genome equivalents. TRB rearrangements were amplified by touch-down multiplex PCR with mixed TRB-A/B primers. TCRdb derives one entry per CDR3 protein from the multiplex PCR reads, leaving out DNA. Its clone listing holds over 6,500 distinct CDR3 sequences. Judged by frequency, this clonotype is medium-sized. Its antigen is not known. These same data were also listed under a study on T cell repertoires in aging, cancer and after chemotherapy.

The chain employs TRBV6-5 and TRBJ2-3; TCRdb's D call, TRBD2, is unchecked because there is no DNA. The sequence came from a human donor with an autoimmune cytopenia or autoimmune hepatitis (not recorded which). The sequenced material came from peripheral blood. CDR3 loop: CASSPSGGTDTQYF.